This T cell receptor (beta chain) was retrieved from a study of shared clonotypes between healthy human individuals (dated by TCRdb to between 2020 and 2021). For the study in its entirety: The cohort comprised a couple of women and three men aged 18 to 49 years. To estimate repertoire size and how much clonotypes are shared between individuals, the study performed deep sequencing of blood TCR repertoires from 4 to 6 healthy adults. To increase sequencing depth and limit assay-specific biases, different laboratories used diverse techniques to prepare libraries and sequence TCR repertoires. Leukapheresis yielded between about 0.85 and 10 billion PBMCs per donor. Overall study outcomes, separate from this receptor: Sampling was restricted to blood, and TCR repertoires in tissue are likely to differ from TCR repertoires in blood. Because the study included a small number of donors, the genetic and exposure-history diversity represented was limited. Based on pairwise subsampling, the degree of clonotype sharing among donors was expected to be affected by sequencing depth.

As regards this clone: The specificity of this receptor is unknown. One base away there is no much larger clone; base qualities are not given.

The donors were healthy, HIV-negative adults who had no recently reported acute infections or vaccinations. Only Caucasian adults living in Nashville, Tennessee, USA were represented among the donors. In the unsorted samples, around 81 million PBMCs were counted, and genomic DNA was extracted using the QIAamp DNA Blood Mini kit. Blood was collected by leukapheresis, and PBMCs were isolated by Ficoll-Histopaque density gradient centrifugation and then cryopreserved in liquid nitrogen vapor phase. Using the deep immunoSEQ assay, TCR CDR3 regions were amplified from genomic DNA by multiplex PCR. Extracted genomic DNA from each cell subset was distributed evenly across all wells of several immunoSEQ 96-well plates, and each plate was treated as a replicate. For unsorted PBMC, 250 to 350 ng genomic DNA, equal to 30,000 or so T cell genomes, was loaded into each replicate PCR. Unsorted PBMC genomic DNA was sequenced across ten immunoSEQ deep assay plates. Purified libraries were quantified with a Qubit 3.0 fluorometer, sized on a Bioanalyzer 2100, and re-quantified with the KAPA Library Quantification kit. Every immunoSEQ 96-well plate was sequenced on a dedicated single-read 150-cycle Illumina NextSeq 550 flow cell. In the source study's methods: Because the immunoSEQ output included only junctional sequences and no quality scores, the filtering could not be the same as the filtering used for full-length reads. Sequences were annotated with PyIR, a Python wrapper for IgBLAST v1.9, and V/J genes and CDR3 were assigned using IMGT germline references. Reads were filtered out if the reads had weak V/J assignments (E-value above 1e-6), no CDR3, stop codons, out-of-frame junctions, or ambiguous translated residues. V3J clonotypes were defined by identical inferred V gene, J gene, and CDR3 amino acid sequence. Percentage overlap between repertoires was computed as shared unique clonotypes divided by the size of the smaller repertoire. RTK rarefaction, the Chao1 estimator, and Recon v2.1 estimates of unobserved clonotypes were used to assess repertoire richness. What TCRdb holds here is the immuneACCESS table cut down to in-frame rearrangements. Part of the clones is not present; checked against another copy, under half of the missing clones reflect an unresolved V gene, and the others are unexplained. D and trimming come from the DNA, and the V and J calls and clone size come from that table. The sample data list hundreds of thousands of clones, and 70% to 80% of these were observed just once. Around 12% of the sample goes to the ten largest clones.

Relative to germline, V is missing 7 bases and J is missing 0 bases, with 8 bases of the junction outside any gene match. The CDR3 spans 17 residues, from the cysteine through the phenylalanine. CDR3 DNA is the only sequence kept; it has 51 bases, read in frame from the first base. The germline V gene encodes CDR1 GTSNPN and CDR2 SVGIG (reference sequence). The clonotype originates from a woman in her thirties or forties in good health. Some clones in this sample may be carry-over from other donors' samples. Sequences were obtained from PBMCs. The chain is made from TRBV30 and TRBJ2-2; TRBD2 fits 13 bases in the junction. The nucleotide sequence is TGTGCCTCGACTAGACTAGCGGGAGGCGCGAACACCGGGGAGCTGTTTTTT. Its protein reads: CASTRLAGGANTGELFF.